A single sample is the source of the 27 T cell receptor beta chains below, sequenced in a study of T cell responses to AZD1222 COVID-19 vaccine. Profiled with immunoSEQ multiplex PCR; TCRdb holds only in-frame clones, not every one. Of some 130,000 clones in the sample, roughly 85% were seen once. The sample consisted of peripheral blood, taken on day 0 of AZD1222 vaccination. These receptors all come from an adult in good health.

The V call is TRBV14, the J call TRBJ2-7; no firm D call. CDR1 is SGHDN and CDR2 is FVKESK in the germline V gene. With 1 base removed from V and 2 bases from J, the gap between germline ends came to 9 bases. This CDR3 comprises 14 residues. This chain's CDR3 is CASSQVGDTYEQYF. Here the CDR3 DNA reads TGTGCCAGCAGCCAAGTCGGCGACACCTACGAGCAGTACTTC.

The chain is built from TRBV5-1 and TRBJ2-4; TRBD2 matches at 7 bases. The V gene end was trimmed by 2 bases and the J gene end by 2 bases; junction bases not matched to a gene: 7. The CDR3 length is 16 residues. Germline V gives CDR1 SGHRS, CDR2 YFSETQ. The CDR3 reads CASSFVASGSKNIQYF. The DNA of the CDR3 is TGCGCCAGCAGCTTCGTGGCTAGCGGTTCCAAAAACATTCAGTACTTC.

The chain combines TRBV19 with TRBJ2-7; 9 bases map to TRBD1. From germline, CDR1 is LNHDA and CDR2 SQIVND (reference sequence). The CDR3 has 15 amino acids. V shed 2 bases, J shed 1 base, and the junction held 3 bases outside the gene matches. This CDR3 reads CASSISGTGSYEQYF. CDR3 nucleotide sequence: TGTGCCAGTAGTATATCCGGGACAGGGTCCTACGAGCAGTACTTC.

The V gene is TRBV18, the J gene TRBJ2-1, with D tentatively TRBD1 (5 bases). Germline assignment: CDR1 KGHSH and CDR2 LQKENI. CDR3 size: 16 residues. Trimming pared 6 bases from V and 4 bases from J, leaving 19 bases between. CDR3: CASSPIRDVRYNEQFF. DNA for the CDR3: TGTGCCAGCTCCCCCATCAGGGATGTTCGGTACAATGAGCAGTTCTTC.

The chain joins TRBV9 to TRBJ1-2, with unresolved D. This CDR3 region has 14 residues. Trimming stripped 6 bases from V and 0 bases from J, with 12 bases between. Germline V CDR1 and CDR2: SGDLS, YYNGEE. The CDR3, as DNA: TGTGCCAGCACCGATCGAGAGACTAACTATGGCTACACCTTC. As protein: CASTDRETNYGYTF.

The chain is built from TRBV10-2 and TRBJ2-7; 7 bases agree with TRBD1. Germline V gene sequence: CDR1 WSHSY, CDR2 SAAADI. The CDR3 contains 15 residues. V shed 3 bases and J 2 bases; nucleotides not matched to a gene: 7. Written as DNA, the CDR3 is TGCGCCAGCAGTGATCAACAGGGGATAACCTACGAGCAGTACTTC. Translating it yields CASSDQQGITYEQYF.

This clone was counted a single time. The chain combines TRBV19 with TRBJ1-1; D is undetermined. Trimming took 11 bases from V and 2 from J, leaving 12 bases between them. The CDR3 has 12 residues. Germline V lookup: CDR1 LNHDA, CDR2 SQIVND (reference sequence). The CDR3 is CASWAGNTEAFF. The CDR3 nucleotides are TGTGCCTCATGGGCAGGAAACACTGAAGCTTTCTTT.

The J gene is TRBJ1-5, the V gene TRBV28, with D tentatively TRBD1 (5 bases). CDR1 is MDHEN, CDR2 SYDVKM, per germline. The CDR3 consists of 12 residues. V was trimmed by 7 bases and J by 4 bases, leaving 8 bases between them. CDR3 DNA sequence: TGTGCCAGCAAAACAGGAAATCAGCCCCAGCATTTT. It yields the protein CASKTGNQPQHF. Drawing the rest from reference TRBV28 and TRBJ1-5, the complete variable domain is DVKVTQSSRYLVKRTGEKVFLECVQDMDHENMFWYRQDPGLGLRLIYFSYDVKMKEKGDIPEGYSVSREKKERFSLILESASTNQTSMYLCASKTGNQPQHFGDGTRLSIL.

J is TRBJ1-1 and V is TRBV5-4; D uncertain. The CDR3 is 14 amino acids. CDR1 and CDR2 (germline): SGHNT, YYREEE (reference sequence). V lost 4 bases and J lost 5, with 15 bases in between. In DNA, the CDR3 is TGTGCCAGCAGCATAAGACCGGAGGGTACTGAAGCTTTCTTT. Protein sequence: CASSIRPEGTEAFF.

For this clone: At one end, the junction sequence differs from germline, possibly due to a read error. CDR3 in amino acids: CASSVDGTREQYF. The CDR3 bases are TGTGCTAGCAGCGTCGACGGGACAAGGGAGCAGTACTTC. This chain joins TRBV7-7 and TRBJ2-7; tentatively, D is TRBD1 (6 bases). The CDR3 has 13 residues. Germline V lookup: CDR1 SSHAT, CDR2 FNYEAQ (reference sequence). Complete variable domain (other parts from reference TRBV7-7 and TRBJ2-7): GAGVSQSPRYKVTKRGQDVTLRCDPISSHATLYWYQQALGQGPEFLTYFNYEAQPDKSGLPSDRFSAERPEGSISTLTIQRTEQRDSAMYRCASSVDGTREQYFGPGTRLTVT.

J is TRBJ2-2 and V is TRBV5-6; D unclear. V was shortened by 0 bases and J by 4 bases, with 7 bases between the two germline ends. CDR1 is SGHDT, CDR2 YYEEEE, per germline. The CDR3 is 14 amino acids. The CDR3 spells CASSLGGSTGELFF. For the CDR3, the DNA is TGTGCCAGCAGCTTGGGGGGTAGCACCGGGGAGCTGTTTTTT.

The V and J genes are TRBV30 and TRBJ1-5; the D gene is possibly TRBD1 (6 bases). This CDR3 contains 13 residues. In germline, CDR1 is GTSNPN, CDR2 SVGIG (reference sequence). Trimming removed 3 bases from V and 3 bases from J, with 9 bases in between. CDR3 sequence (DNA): TGTGCCTGGAGCGGACAGCCCAATCAGCCCCAGCATTTT. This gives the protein CAWSGQPNQPQHF.

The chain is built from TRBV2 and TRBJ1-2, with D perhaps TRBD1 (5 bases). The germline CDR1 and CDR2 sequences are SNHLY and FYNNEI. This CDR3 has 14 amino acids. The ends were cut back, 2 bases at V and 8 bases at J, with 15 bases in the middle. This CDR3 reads CASSERPGPKGYTF. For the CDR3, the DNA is TGTGCCAGCAGTGAACGCCCAGGGCCGAAGGGCTACACCTTC. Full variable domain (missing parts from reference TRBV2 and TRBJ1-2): EPEVTQTPSHQVTQMGQEVILRCVPISNHLYFYWYRQILGQKVEFLVSFYNNEISEKSEIFDDQFSVERPDGSNFTLKIRSTKLEDSAMYFCASSERPGPKGYTFGSGTRLTVV.

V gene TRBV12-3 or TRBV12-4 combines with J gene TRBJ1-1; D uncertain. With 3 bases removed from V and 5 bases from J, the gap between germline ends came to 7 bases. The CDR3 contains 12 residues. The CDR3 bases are TGTGCCAGCAGTTTCGGCGGGACTGAAGCTTTCTTT. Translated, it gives CASSFGGTEAFF.

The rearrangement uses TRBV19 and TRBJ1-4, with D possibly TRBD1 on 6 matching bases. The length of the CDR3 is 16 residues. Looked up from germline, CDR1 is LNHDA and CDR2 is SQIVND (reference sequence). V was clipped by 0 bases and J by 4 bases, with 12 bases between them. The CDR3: CASSIDRGGLNEKLFF. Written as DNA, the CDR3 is TGTGCCAGTAGTATAGATCGGGGGGGCCTTAATGAAAAACTGTTTTTT.

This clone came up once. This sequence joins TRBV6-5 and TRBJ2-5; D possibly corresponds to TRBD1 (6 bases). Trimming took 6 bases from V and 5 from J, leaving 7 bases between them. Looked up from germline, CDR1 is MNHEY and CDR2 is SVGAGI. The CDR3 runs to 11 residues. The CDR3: CASRQGETQYF. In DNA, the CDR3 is TGTGCCAGCAGGCAGGGGGAGACCCAGTACTTC.

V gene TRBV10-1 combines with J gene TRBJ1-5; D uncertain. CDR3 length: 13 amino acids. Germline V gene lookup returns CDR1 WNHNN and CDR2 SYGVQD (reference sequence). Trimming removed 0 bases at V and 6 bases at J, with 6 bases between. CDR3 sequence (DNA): TGCGCCAGCAGTGAGTCGAGTGGTCAGCCCCAGCATTTT. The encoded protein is CASSESSGQPQHF.

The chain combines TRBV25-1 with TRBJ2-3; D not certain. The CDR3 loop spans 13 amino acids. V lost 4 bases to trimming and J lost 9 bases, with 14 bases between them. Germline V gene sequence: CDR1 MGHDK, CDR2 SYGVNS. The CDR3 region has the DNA TGTGCCAGCAGTGGCCGTTTCGTAGCCACGCAGTATTTT. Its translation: CASSGRFVATQYF.

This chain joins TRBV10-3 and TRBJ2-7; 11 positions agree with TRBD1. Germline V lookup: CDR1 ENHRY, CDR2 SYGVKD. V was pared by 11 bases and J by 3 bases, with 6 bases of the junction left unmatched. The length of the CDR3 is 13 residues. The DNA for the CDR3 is TGTGCCGCCACCGGGACAGGGGGCTACGAGCAGTACTTC. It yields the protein CAATGTGGYEQYF.

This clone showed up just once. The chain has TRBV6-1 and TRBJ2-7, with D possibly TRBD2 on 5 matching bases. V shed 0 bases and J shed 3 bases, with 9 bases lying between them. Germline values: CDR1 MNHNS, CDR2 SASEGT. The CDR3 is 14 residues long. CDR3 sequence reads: CASSEAGSDYEQYF. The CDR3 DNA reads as TGTGCCAGCAGTGAAGCGGGTAGCGACTACGAGCAGTACTTC.

The CDR3 loop is CASSDSGLAGEGSGYEQYF. The CDR3 DNA sequence: TGTGCCAGCAGTGATTCGGGACTAGCGGGGGAGGGGTCTGGGTACGAGCAGTACTTC. The chain uses TRBV6-4 and TRBJ2-7; 14 positions match TRBD2. Germline assignment: CDR1 MRHNA and CDR2 SNTAGT. With V trimmed by 3 bases and J by 4 bases, 14 bases remained unmatched. CDR3 length: 19 amino acids.

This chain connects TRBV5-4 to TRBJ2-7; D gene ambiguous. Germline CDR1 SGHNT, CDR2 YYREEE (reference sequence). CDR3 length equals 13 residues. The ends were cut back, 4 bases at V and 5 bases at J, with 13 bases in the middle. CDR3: CASSPKDGNEQYF. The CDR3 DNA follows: TGTGCCAGCAGCCCAAAGGACGGTAACGAGCAGTACTTC.

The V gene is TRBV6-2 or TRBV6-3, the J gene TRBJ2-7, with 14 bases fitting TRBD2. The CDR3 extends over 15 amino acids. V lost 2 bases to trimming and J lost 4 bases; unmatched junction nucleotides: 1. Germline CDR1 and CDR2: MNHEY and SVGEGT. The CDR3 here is CASSYGLAGGYEQYF. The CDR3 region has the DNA TGTGCCAGCAGTTACGGACTAGCGGGAGGATACGAGCAGTACTTC.

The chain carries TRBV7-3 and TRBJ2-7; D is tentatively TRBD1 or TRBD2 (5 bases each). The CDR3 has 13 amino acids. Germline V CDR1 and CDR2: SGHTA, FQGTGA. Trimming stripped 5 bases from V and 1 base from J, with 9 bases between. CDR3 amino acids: CASSAEGSYEQYF. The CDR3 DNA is TGTGCCAGCAGCGCTGAGGGGTCCTACGAGCAGTACTTC.

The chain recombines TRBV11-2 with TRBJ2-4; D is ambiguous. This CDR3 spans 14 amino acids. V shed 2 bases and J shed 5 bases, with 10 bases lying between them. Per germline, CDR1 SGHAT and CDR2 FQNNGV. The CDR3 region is CASSLSPTENIQYF. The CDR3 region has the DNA TGTGCCAGCAGCTTATCGCCGACTGAAAACATTCAGTACTTC. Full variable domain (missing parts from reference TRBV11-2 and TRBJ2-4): EAGVAQSPRYKIIEKRQSVAFWCNPISGHATLYWYQQILGQGPKLLIQFQNNGVVDDSQLPKDRFSAERLKGVDSTLKIQPAKLEDSAVYLCASSLSPTENIQYFGAGTRLSVL.

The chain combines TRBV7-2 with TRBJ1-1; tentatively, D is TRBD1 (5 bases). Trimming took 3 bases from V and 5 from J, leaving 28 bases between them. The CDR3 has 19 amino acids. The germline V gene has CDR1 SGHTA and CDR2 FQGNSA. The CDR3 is CASSFERGRQISSRTEAFF. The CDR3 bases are TGTGCCAGCAGCTTCGAACGCGGCCGACAGATTTCTTCGCGGACTGAAGCTTTCTTT.

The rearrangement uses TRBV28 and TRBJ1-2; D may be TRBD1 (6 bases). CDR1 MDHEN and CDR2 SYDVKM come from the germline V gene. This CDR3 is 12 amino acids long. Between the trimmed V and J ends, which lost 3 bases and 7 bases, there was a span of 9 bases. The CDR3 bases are TGTGCCAGCAGTTTTCACAGGGCTGGCTACACCTTC. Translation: CASSFHRAGYTF.